The 26 T cell receptor beta chains below come from one sample, sequenced in a study of blood T cells in healthy people across ages. For the second PCR, which ran for 7 to 11 cycles, a sample-barcoded 5' primer and a J-beta primer mix were used. Each CDR3 protein gets one entry after TCRdb re-called the 5' RACE reads with MiXCR. The sample carries 1.5 million to 1.9 million distinct CDR3 sequences, around 40% recorded once. What was sequenced was blood. The receptors were sampled from a woman aged 18-35 years in good health.

Of note for this clonotype: This may come from a read error, since a much larger clone is one base off. The chain recombines TRBV20-1 with TRBJ1-1, with D unclear. This CDR3 is built from 12 residues. The V end was cut by 0 bases, the J end by 0 bases, with 2 bases between. CDR1 is DFQATT, CDR2 SNEGSKA, per germline (reference sequence). This CDR3 reads CSARDMNTEAFF. As DNA, the CDR3 is TGCAGTGCTAGAGACATGAACACTGAAGCTTTCTTT.

This chain's CDR3 is CASRGQDVTGELFF. The CDR3 bases are TGTGCCAGCAGAGGACAGGATGTGACCGGGGAGCTGTTTTTT. The V and J genes are TRBV25-1 and TRBJ2-2; the match to TRBD1 covers 7 bases. V was clipped by 6 bases and J by 5 bases; unmatched bases: 6. The CDR3 length is 14 residues. Germline CDR1 is MGHDK and CDR2 is SYGVNS.

In its sample, this clonotype was seen many times. The V gene is TRBV6-5, the J gene TRBJ2-7, with D maybe TRBD2 (7 bases). The length of the CDR3 is 15 residues. V lost 4 bases and J 5 bases, leaving 18 bases between the germline ends. Germline values: CDR1 MNHEY, CDR2 SVGAGI. Here the CDR3 DNA reads TGTGCCAGCAGTTCGGGCGGGAGTTCAGGGGACGAGCAGTACTTC. The encoded protein is CASSSGGSSGDEQYF.

The V call is TRBV27, the J call TRBJ2-7, with 8 bases aligning to TRBD1. The CDR3 runs to 15 residues. Trimming took 1 base from V and 4 from J; bases not matched to a gene: 6. The germline V gene has CDR1 MNHEY and CDR2 SMNVEV (reference sequence). The CDR3 bases are TGTGCCAGCAGTTTATTCAGGGGGCTTAAGTACGAGCAGTACTTC. It encodes CASSLFRGLKYEQYF.

The chain recombines TRBV3-1 with TRBJ2-1; 8 bases match TRBD2. The V gene's germline CDR1 is LGHDT and CDR2 YNNKEL (reference sequence). This CDR3 has 13 residues. V lost 5 bases, J lost 10 bases, and 7 bases stayed unmatched. CDR3 sequence (DNA): TGTGCCAGCAGCTACCGACTAGCGCGGGAGCAGTTCTTC. Translating it yields CASSYRLAREQFF.

This clonotype showed up just a few times. The V call is TRBV10-3, the J call TRBJ1-2; no clear D. This CDR3 is 14 amino acids long. From germline, CDR1 is ENHRY and CDR2 SYGVKD. V lost 2 bases, J lost 0 bases, and 7 bases lay in between. This chain's CDR3 is CAISEHGSNYGYTF. Here the CDR3 DNA reads TGTGCCATCAGTGAGCACGGTTCTAACTATGGCTACACCTTC.

Here the CDR3 DNA reads TGCGCCAGCAGCCAAGTAATCGGGGAAAAACTGTTTTTT. This encodes CASSQVIGEKLFF. The rearrangement joins TRBV4-1 to TRBJ1-4; D not resolved. CDR3 length equals 13 residues. Deletions cut 1 base from V and 8 bases from J, with 8 bases between. Germline V gene sequence: CDR1 MGHRA, CDR2 YSYEKL.

This clonotype appeared a few times. This CDR3 is CASSPQAGGYEQFF. In DNA, the CDR3 is TGTGCCAGCAGCCCCCAGGCGGGGGGGTATGAGCAGTTCTTC. The rearrangement joins TRBV3-1 to TRBJ2-1, with 9 bases aligning to TRBD2. V was clipped by 4 bases and J by 8 bases; unmatched bases: 6. Germline CDR1 LGHDT, CDR2 YNNKEL (reference sequence). This CDR3 region has 14 residues.

The chain has TRBV7-2 and TRBJ2-1, with 9 bases identical to TRBD1. This CDR3 contains 16 residues. The V gene's germline CDR1 is SGHTA and CDR2 FQGNSA. V was clipped by 5 bases and J by 9 bases; unmatched bases: 14. The CDR3 DNA sequence: TGTGCCAGCAGCGAGAAGACCGGGACAGGGTATAGTGAGCAGTTCTTC. Its protein is CASSEKTGTGYSEQFF. The full variable domain, in which reference TRBV7-2 and TRBJ2-1 provide the parts outside the CDR3, is GAGVSQSPSNKVTEKGKDVELRCDPISGHTALYWYRQSLGQGLEFLIYFQGNSAPDKSGLPSDRFSAERTGGSVSTLTIQRTQQEDSAVYLCASSEKTGTGYSEQFFGPGTRLTVL.

The chain links TRBV20-1 to TRBJ2-7; D remains ambiguous. The V end was cut by 5 bases, the J end by 7 bases, with 27 bases between. The germline CDR1 and CDR2 sequences are DFQATT and SNEGSKA (reference sequence). This CDR3 is built from 16 residues. The CDR3 DNA sequence: TGCAGTGCTTACGGCATGGAGCGCGAAATCTACAATGAGCAGTACTTC. Its translation is CSAYGMEREIYNEQYF.

The CDR3: CSARGQGRAWADDEQFF. CDR3 sequence (DNA): TGCAGTGCTAGAGGTCAGGGAAGGGCCTGGGCTGACGATGAGCAGTTCTTC. This chain links TRBV20-1 with TRBJ2-1; weak D call: TRBD1 (5 bases). CDR3 length equals 17 residues. Trimming pared 1 base from V and 8 bases from J, leaving 24 bases between. Germline-derived CDR1 and CDR2 are DFQATT and SNEGSKA (reference sequence).

This clonotype was seen only a few times. The chain joins TRBV7-8 to TRBJ2-7; D possibly matches TRBD1 or TRBD2 (5 bases each). Germline V gene sequence: CDR1 SGHVS, CDR2 FQNEAQ. The CDR3 covers 14 residues. V dropped 5 bases and J dropped 3 bases, with 14 bases sitting between them. The CDR3 region has the DNA TGTGCCAGCAGCATCCGTAGTGGGGGCTACGAGCAGTACTTC. Amino acids: CASSIRSGGYEQYF.

This clonotype was recorded a few times. V usage is TRBV5-1 and J usage is TRBJ2-3; no clear D. Germline V gives CDR1 SGHRS, CDR2 YFSETQ. V lost 4 bases to trimming and J lost 6 bases, with 12 bases between them. The CDR3 extends over 13 amino acids. In nucleotides, the CDR3 is TGCGCCAGCAGCGTGTGGCCGGCGGATACGCAGTATTTT. This sequence encodes CASSVWPADTQYF.

The chain joins TRBV6-5 to TRBJ1-5; D gene ambiguous. V lost 0 bases, J lost 4 bases, and 16 bases lay in between. CDR3 length equals 17 residues. The germline V gene encodes CDR1 MNHEY and CDR2 SVGAGI. CDR3 DNA: TGTGCCAGCAGTTACTCCCGGGTCGCAACGGGGAATCAGCCCCAGCATTTT. This sequence encodes CASSYSRVATGNQPQHF.

This clonotype was seen a handful of times. This sequence joins TRBV7-9 and TRBJ2-5, with D possibly TRBD1 on 6 matching bases. Trimming left V 0 bases short and J 4 bases short, with 12 bases between. CDR3 length: 15 amino acids. CDR1 SEHNR and CDR2 FQNEAQ come from the germline V gene (reference sequence). CDR3 DNA sequence: TGTGCCAGCAGCTTAGCGACAGGAGTAGGAGAGACCCAGTACTTC. It is translated as CASSLATGVGETQYF.

This chain joins TRBV20-1 and TRBJ1-2, with TRBD1 identical over 8 bases. Losses at the gene ends were 6 bases for V and 4 bases for J; bases not matched to a gene: 10. The CDR3 spans 14 residues. Per germline, CDR1 DFQATT and CDR2 SNEGSKA (reference sequence). The CDR3 coding sequence is TGCAGTGCCGAAGGGACAGGTGGGACCTATGGCTACACCTTC. Encoded protein: CSAEGTGGTYGYTF.

The J gene is TRBJ2-1, the V gene TRBV29-1; a weak D match, TRBD2 (5 bases). The CDR3 length is 11 residues. The V and J ends lost 7 bases and 9 bases respectively, with 13 bases between them. Germline V gene sequence: CDR1 SQVTM, CDR2 ANQGSEA. CDR3 amino acids: CSGVTGIEQFF. The CDR3 bases are TGCAGCGGTGTAACGGGGATTGAGCAGTTCTTC.

This clonotype showed up many times. The chain has TRBV12-3 or TRBV12-4 and TRBJ1-2; 8 positions match TRBD1. The CDR3 has 13 residues. With 5 bases clipped from V and 6 bases from J, the junction kept 5 bases outside the gene matches. CDR3 in DNA: TGTGCCAGCAGTCCGACAGGGGATCATGGCTACACCTTC. Translating gives CASSPTGDHGYTF.

The V call is TRBV4-3, the J call TRBJ1-5; D is unresolved. CDR1 is LGHNA, CDR2 YSLEER, per germline. The CDR3 loop spans 15 amino acids. Trimming stripped 1 base from V and 4 bases from J, with 11 bases between. CDR3 sequence (DNA): TGCGCCAGCAGCCAAGTCGTCGGCGTTAATCAGCCCCAGCATTTT. Translating it yields CASSQVVGVNQPQHF.

The chain links TRBV2 to TRBJ2-5; D may match TRBD1 or TRBD2 (5 bases each). Per germline, CDR1 SNHLY and CDR2 FYNNEI. This CDR3 is built from 13 residues. V lost 8 bases and J 0 bases, leaving 10 bases between the germline ends. For the CDR3, the DNA is TGTGCCAGCCAGGGAGTGGACCAAGAGACCCAGTACTTC. Protein product: CASQGVDQETQYF.

This clonotype was recorded a few times. The gene calls are TRBV20-1 and TRBJ2-3; D may be TRBD2 (5 bases). The CDR3 contains 15 residues. The germline V gene encodes CDR1 DFQATT and CDR2 SNEGSKA (reference sequence). V gave up 3 bases and J gave up 2 bases, with 15 bases separating them. The CDR3 DNA reads as TGCAGTGCTAGTCTGGCGGGCCCATACACAGATACGCAGTATTTT. Protein: CSASLAGPYTDTQYF.

This chain links TRBV27 with TRBJ2-7; a possible D gene is TRBD1 (5 bases). Germline V CDR1 and CDR2: MNHEY, SMNVEV (reference sequence). Trimming pared 11 bases from V and 0 bases from J, leaving 17 bases between. This CDR3 comprises 14 residues. CDR3 protein: CAQLWGSYSYEQYF. Here the CDR3 DNA reads TGTGCCCAGCTATGGGGCTCATACTCCTACGAGCAGTACTTC.

This sequence joins TRBV7-2 and TRBJ1-2; possible D gene TRBD1, 5 bases. With 5 bases removed from V and 8 bases from J, the gap between germline ends came to 15 bases. Germline loops: CDR1 SGHTA, CDR2 FQGNSA. The CDR3 is 13 residues long. Here the CDR3 reads CASSPSLGQGYTF. CDR3 coding DNA: TGTGCCAGCAGCCCCAGCCTGGGGCAAGGCTACACCTTC.

The CDR3 DNA follows: TGTGCCAGCAGCCCCGCACCCGTCGTCGCGACTAGCAATGAGCAGTTCTTC. This gives the protein CASSPAPVVATSNEQFF. The gene calls are TRBV11-2 and TRBJ2-1; possibly TRBD2 for D (6 bases). V lost 5 bases, J lost 6 bases, and 23 bases lay in between. The germline V gene encodes CDR1 SGHAT and CDR2 FQNNGV. The CDR3 runs 17 residues.

V gene TRBV21-1 combines with J gene TRBJ2-7; TRBD2 reflects the table's D call only, with no check against the DNA. TRBV21-1 is assigned pseudogene status. There are 20 residues in the CDR3. The CDR3 DNA follows: TGTGCCAGCAGCAAAGAGACGGAGCTAGCGGGGGGGCTGGTTTGTAACGAGCAGTACTTC. It translates to CASSKETELAGGLVCNEQYF.

The rearrangement joins TRBV14 to TRBJ2-1; no definite D call. Trimming stripped 4 bases from V and 5 bases from J, with 15 bases between. Germline CDR1 SGHDN, CDR2 FVKESK. The CDR3 contains 15 residues. CDR3 bases: TGTGCCAGCAGCCTCCAGCCTGGGTTCGACAATGAGCAGTTCTTC. The encoded protein is CASSLQPGFDNEQFF.